Below, 11 T cell receptor beta chains from the same sample are listed, as sequenced in a study of human T cells and chemical hapten exposure. In TCRdb, the RACE reads were re-called with MiXCR into one record per CDR3 protein. This sample carries roughly 180,000 distinct CDR3 sequences, approximately 20% of them seen once, and the ten largest clones take 6% to 8%. The time point is: patch test 1, 2 weeks after DPC sensitization. Treatment: therapeutic diphenylcyclopropenone sensitization with weekly scalp DPC. This material consisted of whole blood, taken in connection with sensitization to the hapten diphenylcyclopropenone (DPC). The receptors originated from a woman aged 45-65 years with alopecia areata. Some clones in this sample may be carry-over from other donors' samples.

This rearrangement joins TRBV15 to TRBJ2-5; tentatively, D is TRBD1 (5 bases). The CDR3 is made up of 14 amino acids. Germline-derived CDR1 and CDR2 are LNHNV and YYDKDF (reference sequence). V was pared by 2 bases and J by 4 bases, with 11 bases between. CDR3: CATSRPQALETQYF. CDR3 sequence (DNA): TGTGCCACCAGCAGACCACAGGCCCTAGAGACCCAGTACTTC.

The chain carries TRBV7-2 and TRBJ2-2, with unresolved D. CDR3 size: 13 residues. Trimming removed 2 bases from V and 2 bases from J, with 3 bases in between. CDR1 SGHTA and CDR2 FQGNSA come from the germline V gene. CDR3 sequence (DNA): TGTGCCAGCAGCTTAATCAACACCGGGGAGCTGTTTTTT. Protein: CASSLINTGELFF.

V is TRBV10-3 and J is TRBJ2-1, with a weak D call TRBD2 (6 bases). This CDR3 contains 16 residues. V shed 0 bases and J shed 5 bases, with 14 bases lying between them. Germline CDR1 is ENHRY and CDR2 is SYGVKD. The CDR3 sequence: CAISESWGEANNEQFF. CDR3 coding DNA: TGTGCCATCAGTGAGTCATGGGGGGAGGCGAACAATGAGCAGTTCTTC.

This clonotype appeared many times. The chain couples TRBV29-1 to TRBJ2-5; D perhaps matches TRBD2 (6 bases). Germline loops: CDR1 SQVTM, CDR2 ANQGSEA. V gave up 3 bases and J gave up 4 bases, with 15 bases separating them. This CDR3 has 14 amino acids. This CDR3 is CSVDPGAGVETQYF. CDR3 nucleotides: TGCAGCGTTGATCCGGGAGCGGGTGTAGAGACCCAGTACTTC.

V gene TRBV2 combines with J gene TRBJ2-1; 8 bases are shared with TRBD2. Germline values: CDR1 SNHLY, CDR2 FYNNEI. V shed 10 bases, J shed 0 bases, and the junction held 5 bases outside the gene matches. The CDR3 totals 14 residues. The CDR3 here is CANMRGVSYNEQFF. In nucleotides, the CDR3 is TGTGCCAATATGCGGGGGGTCTCCTACAATGAGCAGTTCTTC.

This clonotype was found a few times. This sequence joins TRBV2 and TRBJ1-2; tentatively, D is TRBD1 (5 bases). CDR1 and CDR2 (germline): SNHLY, FYNNEI. Trimming took 7 bases from V and 4 from J, leaving 7 bases between them. CDR3 size: 11 residues. The CDR3 protein is CASMGVYGYTF. CDR3 sequence (DNA): TGTGCCAGCATGGGGGTCTATGGCTACACCTTC. Full variable domain (outside the CDR3, taken from reference TRBV2 and TRBJ1-2): EPEVTQTPSHQVTQMGQEVILRCVPISNHLYFYWYRQILGQKVEFLVSFYNNEISEKSEIFDDQFSVERPDGSNFTLKIRSTKLEDSAMYFCASMGVYGYTFGSGTRLTVV.

V usage is TRBV27 and J usage is TRBJ2-7; tentatively, D is TRBD2 (5 bases). Germline V gene data show CDR1 as MNHEY and CDR2 as SMNVEV (reference sequence). With 3 bases removed from V and 2 bases from J, the gap between germline ends came to 8 bases. This CDR3 contains 13 residues. The CDR3 here is CASSFSGTYEQYF. In DNA form, the CDR3 reads TGTGCCAGCAGTTTTTCCGGGACCTACGAGCAGTACTTC.

This chain links TRBV11-2 with TRBJ2-3; 8 bases fit TRBD2. Per the germline V gene, CDR1 is SGHAT and CDR2 is FQNNGV. CDR3 size: 15 residues. V was pared by 4 bases and J by 3 bases, with 6 bases of the junction left unmatched. Here the CDR3 reads CASSYPSGFTDTQYF. In nucleotides, the CDR3 is TGTGCCAGCAGCTACCCTAGCGGGTTTACAGATACGCAGTATTTT.

This clonotype was seen a few times. This rearrangement joins TRBV30 to TRBJ2-4, with D uncertain. The CDR3 is 11 residues long. Trimming took 7 bases from V and 7 from J, leaving 11 bases between them. Germline CDR1 GTSNPN, CDR2 SVGIG (reference sequence). The CDR3 coding sequence is TGTGCCTCCGGAATAGGGAACATTCAGTACTTC. Residues: CASGIGNIQYF.

V and J are TRBV20-1 and TRBJ2-5; weak D call: TRBD2 (5 bases). Trimming removed 0 bases from V and 0 bases from J, with 11 bases in between. Per the germline V gene, CDR1 is DFQATT and CDR2 is SNEGSKA (reference sequence). The CDR3 covers 15 residues. This CDR3 is CSARDPRTYQETQYF. The DNA of the CDR3 is TGCAGTGCTAGAGACCCTCGGACTTACCAAGAGACCCAGTACTTC.

This clonotype has more than one count but fewer than ten. The chain carries TRBV5-1 and TRBJ2-7, with 9 bases that match TRBD1. Trimming at V came to 2 bases and at J to 4 bases, leaving 4 bases not matched to a gene. The CDR3 extends over 14 amino acids. Germline-derived CDR1 and CDR2 are SGHRS and YFSETQ. The CDR3 bases are TGCGCCAGCAGCTTTGGGACAGGGACATACGAGCAGTACTTC. Its translation: CASSFGTGTYEQYF. Variable domain in full (rest from reference TRBV5-1 and TRBJ2-7): KAGVTQTPRYLIKTRGQQVTLSCSPISGHRSVSWYQQTPGQGLQFLFEYFSETQRNKGNFPGRFSGRQFSNSRSEMNVSTLELGDSALYLCASSFGTGTYEQYFGPGTRLTVT.